What follows is one T cell receptor beta chain and its context. The data belong to a study of control samples from healthy donors and cancer patients. The assay was immunoSEQ multiplex PCR, and TCRdb's table has in-frame clones only and misses some. The sample lists 200,000 to 250,000 clones, just under 95% occurring once. V was shortened by 0 bases and J by 5 bases, with 13 bases between the two germline ends. This CDR3 is 15 amino acids long. Germline V gene lookup returns CDR1 SGHDN and CDR2 FVKESK. The rearrangement uses TRBV14 and TRBJ1-2; maybe TRBD1 (5 bases). Sequences were obtained from blood. This TCR derives from a man aged 45-65 years in good health. Written as DNA, the CDR3 is TGTGCCAGCAGCCAAGATAGAACCGGGGGGTATGGCTACACCTTC. This codes for CASSQDRTGGYGYTF.